The clone carrying this TCR beta chain has ten or more counts. The antigen is not known. The entry originates in a study of prognosis after radiotherapy for stage I lung cancer. Germline values: CDR1 SGHVS, CDR2 FQNEAQ. This CDR3 has 13 residues. Trimming removed 5 bases at V and 8 bases at J, with 12 bases between. Researchers used two-round multiplex PCR to amplify TCR beta CDR3 starting from genomic DNA. During first-round PCR, primers specific to each TRBV and TRBJ gene were used. Universal primers went into the second round of PCR. TCRdb ran MiXCR on the multiplex PCR reads and lists one entry per CDR3 protein. The sample carries some 36,000 distinct CDR3 sequences, approximately 25% recorded once. General study results and limits: Tumor specificity of expanded TCR clones went undetermined.

The sequence was obtained from a donor of 50 years or more with non-small cell lung cancer. The sequences come from PBMCs, collected before or after stereotactic body radiation therapy (not recorded which). The chain has TRBV7-8 and TRBJ1-4; a possible D gene is TRBD1 (5 bases). The CDR3 coding sequence is TGTGCCAGCAGCCTAACGGCAGGGGAAAAACTGTTTTTT. It translates to CASSLTAGEKLFF.